This T cell receptor beta chain was observed in a study of shared clonotypes between healthy human individuals. Nashville, Tennessee was home to all donors, who were Caucasian adults. About this clone itself: The antigen is undetermined.

Study outcomes and limitations: Donors were few, which limited the genetic and exposure-history diversity represented.

Genomic DNA of every subset was divided equally among multiple immunoSEQ plates. Some clones are missing from TCRdb's copy, which holds only in-frame ones; the method was immunoSEQ multiplex PCR. The data contain about 690,000 clones, roughly 87% of them singletons. The germline V and J ends were trimmed by 0 bases and 3 bases, with 11 bases remaining between them. The CDR3 covers 15 residues. CDR1 and CDR2 from the germline V gene are SNHLY and FYNNEI. The sequence derives from a young man in good health. Some clones in this sample may be carry-over from other donors' samples. Material for sequencing was memory CD8+ T cells from PBMCs. Noted subset: CD45RO+ cells pooled with CCR7-negative TemRA cells. This chain joins TRBV2 and TRBJ1-2, with a weak D call TRBD1 (5 bases). The CDR3, as DNA: TGTGCCAGCAGTGAAGCGCTACGGGGGGACTATGGCTACACCTTC. It translates to CASSEALRGDYGYTF.